These 10 T cell receptor beta chains share one sample of origin, sequenced in a study of blood T cells in healthy people across ages (dated by TCRdb to about 2015). Receptor amplification or capture employed 5' RACE. The listed sequencing device is Illumina HiSeq 2500. A second 7 to 11 cycle PCR used a sample-barcoded 5' primer and a J-beta primer mix. The raw public data were reprocessed by TCRdb itself: fastp quality trimming at Q25, MiXCR clonotype calling, in-frame beta chains only. One record per CDR3 amino acid sequence lists the most common genes and DNA. This sample comprises around 870,000 distinct CDR3 sequences, under 30% of them detected only once. The ten largest make up 15% to 20% of the sample. The sample was blood. The receptors derive from a woman older than 75 in good health.

The chain has TRBV18 and TRBJ1-6, with D tentatively TRBD1 (6 bases). This CDR3 is built from 16 residues. Germline V gene data show CDR1 as KGHSH and CDR2 as LQKENI. V was trimmed by 3 bases and J by 4 bases, leaving 13 bases between them. This chain's CDR3 is CASSPLPGTYNSPLHF. The CDR3 region has the DNA TGTGCCAGCTCACCTCTCCCAGGGACATATAATTCACCCCTCCACTTT.

This clonotype was counted between two and nine times. The chain combines TRBV20-1 with TRBJ1-4; 7 nucleotides align to TRBD1. Looked up from germline, CDR1 is DFQATT and CDR2 is SNEGSKA (reference sequence). The junction had 8 bases not matched to a gene; V was cut back by 5 bases and J by 2 bases. This CDR3 spans 15 amino acids. The CDR3 is CSARRQGITNEKLFF. The CDR3 DNA reads TGCAGTGCTCGCCGACAGGGTATCACTAATGAAAAACTGTTTTTT.

This clonotype was observed a few times. The chain combines TRBV5-1 with TRBJ1-2; D may be TRBD1 (5 bases). Germline V CDR1 and CDR2: SGHRS, YFSETQ. Between the trimmed V and J ends, which lost 5 bases and 3 bases, there was a span of 17 bases. The CDR3 runs 15 residues. This CDR3 reads CASSLDAGQDYGYTF. CDR3 nucleotide sequence: TGCGCCAGCAGTCTGGATGCGGGGCAGGACTATGGCTACACCTTC.

This clonotype came up many times. The chain is built from TRBV9 and TRBJ1-2; 9 positions match TRBD1. This CDR3 comprises 14 residues. J gave up 7 bases and V 3 bases, and 7 bases lay outside the gene matches. The germline V gene has CDR1 SGDLS and CDR2 YYNGEE. The CDR3 nucleotides are TGTGCCAGCAGCGCGGTGGACAGGGGAGTTGGCTACACCTTC. Translating it yields CASSAVDRGVGYTF.

The chain links TRBV7-2 to TRBJ2-5, with TRBD2 matching 16 bases. The ends lost 5 bases at V and 5 bases at J; junction bases unmatched: 8. Germline CDR1 and CDR2: SGHTA and FQGNSA. This CDR3 region has 17 residues. The CDR3 region is CASSVGLAGGRQETQYF. CDR3 bases: TGTGCCAGCAGCGTGGGACTAGCGGGGGGGCGCCAGGAGACCCAGTACTTC.

This clonotype was counted at least ten times. V and J are TRBV29-1 and TRBJ2-3; D not resolved. This CDR3 region has 12 residues. Germline CDR1 SQVTM, CDR2 ANQGSEA. V was cut by 7 bases and J by 7 bases, with 15 bases left in between. The CDR3 is CSGLTEGHTQYF. Written as DNA, the CDR3 is TGCAGCGGGCTTACAGAAGGGCATACGCAGTATTTT.

This chain links TRBV6-5 with TRBJ2-3; D possibly corresponds to TRBD1 (5 bases). CDR1 MNHEY and CDR2 SVGAGI come from the germline V gene. V was cut by 5 bases and J by 4 bases, with 19 bases left in between. The CDR3 is made up of 16 amino acids. The CDR3 region is CASSNQAEAQADTQYF. The CDR3 DNA reads TGTGCCAGCAGTAACCAGGCCGAGGCACAGGCAGATACGCAGTATTTT.

The chain is built from TRBV6-2 or TRBV6-3 and TRBJ2-7; 9 bases are a match to TRBD1. Germline trimming cut 6 bases from V and 3 bases from J; bases unmatched to any gene: 6. The CDR3 consists of 14 residues. Germline loops: CDR1 MNHEY, CDR2 SVGEGT. The CDR3 DNA reads TGTGCCAGCAGACGGACAGGGGCCCTCTACGAGCAGTACTTC. This encodes CASRRTGALYEQYF.

In its sample, this clonotype was seen once. This chain joins TRBV6-5 and TRBJ1-1; D not certain. This CDR3 spans 15 amino acids. Deletions cut 0 bases from V and 5 bases from J, with 13 bases between. Germline V gene data show CDR1 as MNHEY and CDR2 as SVGAGI. The CDR3 loop is CASSYSTGITTEAFF. Written as DNA, the CDR3 is TGTGCCAGCAGTTACTCGACCGGGATAACGACTGAAGCTTTCTTT.

This clonotype was counted a few times. A much larger clone sits a single nucleotide away, making a read error possible. The gene calls are TRBV3-1 and TRBJ2-7; TRBD1 matches 10 bases. CDR3 length: 15 residues. Germline V gene data show CDR1 as LGHDT and CDR2 as YNNKEL (reference sequence). With 1 base clipped from V and 5 bases from J, the junction kept 5 bases outside the gene matches. CDR3 sequence (DNA): TGTGCCAGCAGCCAAGCCGGGACAGGGGACCACGAGCAGTACTTC. Its protein product is CASSQAGTGDHEQYF.